A single sample gave rise to the 20 T cell receptor beta chains below, sequenced in a study of blood T cell repertoires in COVID-19 (dated by TCRdb to about 2020). Receptors were amplified or captured by the immunoSEQ multiplex PCR assay. TCRdb stores this immuneACCESS table with in-frame sequences only. Part of the clones is absent; in the studies checked, under half of the shortfall reflects unresolved V genes, and no reason is known for the rest. For this sample there are about 46,000 clones; approximately 83% appear just once. The top ten constitute around 30% of the sample. Specimen: peripheral blood. The source of these receptors is a woman at least 80 years old with COVID-19, enrolled during active disease.

V gene TRBV20-1 combines with J gene TRBJ2-1; possible D gene TRBD2, 5 bases. Trimming removed 3 bases from V and 1 base from J, with 16 bases in between. This CDR3 is built from 16 residues. The germline V gene has CDR1 DFQATT and CDR2 SNEGSKA (reference sequence). The CDR3 here is CSASSGAGISYNEQFF. CDR3 nucleotide sequence: TGCAGTGCTAGTTCGGGCGCCGGGATATCCTACAATGAGCAGTTCTTC.

The rearrangement links TRBV7-9 to TRBJ2-7; TRBD1 might be the D (6 bases). Trimming pared 3 bases from V and 4 bases from J, leaving 13 bases between. CDR3 length: 14 amino acids. Per germline, CDR1 SEHNR and CDR2 FQNEAQ (reference sequence). CDR3 coding DNA: TGTGCCAGCAGCTTTGGGGACACGCGTTACGAGCAGTACTTC. Translation gives CASSFGDTRYEQYF.

This chain uses TRBV28 with TRBJ2-1, with D possibly being TRBD2 (6 bases). Germline V lookup: CDR1 MDHEN, CDR2 SYDVKM. Trimming left V 10 bases short and J 6 bases short, with 22 bases between. The CDR3 runs 15 residues. The CDR3 DNA reads as TGTGCCACCAAAGAGGGGTCGGGAGTTATCAATGAGCAGTTCTTC. Amino acids: CATKEGSGVINEQFF. The variable domain in full, with the rest retrieved from reference TRBV28 and TRBJ2-1, is DVKVTQSSRYLVKRTGEKVFLECVQDMDHENMFWYRQDPGLGLRLIYFSYDVKMKEKGDIPEGYSVSREKKERFSLILESASTNQTSMYLCATKEGSGVINEQFFGPGTRLTVL.

The genes are TRBV28 and TRBJ1-3, with 10 bases matching TRBD1. Germline CDR1 reads MDHEN; CDR2 reads SYDVKM. The junction had 8 bases not matched to a gene; V was cut back by 6 bases and J by 0 bases. The CDR3 has 17 amino acids. This CDR3 reads CASRARRDRGSGNTIYF. CDR3 DNA sequence: TGTGCCAGCAGGGCAAGGCGGGACAGGGGCTCTGGAAACACCATATATTTT.

The J gene is TRBJ1-4, the V gene TRBV5-1; no firm D call. Per germline, CDR1 SGHRS and CDR2 YFSETQ. The V end lost 7 bases, the J end lost 4 bases, and 11 bases lay between the germline ends. The CDR3 sequence is 13 residues long. DNA for the CDR3: TGCGCCAGCGGGCGGGTTAGTAATGAAAAACTGTTTTTT. The encoded protein is CASGRVSNEKLFF.

The genes are TRBV19 and TRBJ2-1, with 7 bases aligning to TRBD1. Germline values: CDR1 LNHDA, CDR2 SQIVND (reference sequence). The CDR3 totals 18 residues. The V and J ends lost 6 bases and 0 bases, in that order; junction bases with no gene match: 14. CDR3 bases: TGTGCCAGTAGAAGGTGGGCAGGGGGTGAGAGCTCCTACAATGAGCAGTTCTTC. It specifies CASRRWAGGESSYNEQFF.

The genes are TRBV18 and TRBJ1-1; weak D call: TRBD1 (6 bases). The CDR3 covers 15 residues. CDR1 is KGHSH, CDR2 LQKENI, per germline. V was trimmed by 0 bases and J by 4 bases, leaving 12 bases between them. In DNA, the CDR3 is TGTGCCAGCTCACCACCGACAGGCCGGGGCACTGAAGCTTTCTTT. Translated: CASSPPTGRGTEAFF. Based on the CDR3 plus reference TRBV18 and TRBJ1-1, the full variable domain is NAGVMQNPRHLVRRRGQEARLRCSPMKGHSHVYWYRQLPEEGLKFMVYLQKENIIDESGMPKERFSAEFPKEGPSILRIQQVVRGDSAAYFCASSPPTGRGTEAFFGQGTRLTVV.

The chain joins TRBV5-6 to TRBJ2-7, with 12 bases fitting TRBD1. In germline, CDR1 is SGHDT, CDR2 YYEEEE. The CDR3 runs to 16 residues. The junction had 6 bases not matched to a gene; V was cut back by 3 bases and J by 2 bases. The CDR3, as DNA: TGTGCCAGCAGCTCCCCCGGGACAGGGGGCACCTACGAGCAGTACTTC. This translates into CASSSPGTGGTYEQYF.

The chain carries TRBV6-1 and TRBJ1-5; D gene ambiguous. Between the trimmed V and J ends, which lost 2 bases and 0 bases, there was a span of 5 bases. Germline V gives CDR1 MNHNS, CDR2 SASEGT. This CDR3 has 14 amino acids. The DNA for the CDR3 is TGTGCCAGCAGTGAACAGATTAGCAATCAGCCCCAGCATTTT. As protein: CASSEQISNQPQHF.

This clone was detected only once. The rearrangement joins TRBV7-9 to TRBJ1-2; 10 bases align to TRBD1. Germline CDR1 is SEHNR and CDR2 is FQNEAQ (reference sequence). The V segment lost 5 bases and the J segment 8 bases; nucleotides outside the gene matches: 8. This CDR3 spans 14 amino acids. The chain's CDR3 is CASSRDRGRKGYTF. CDR3 DNA sequence: TGTGCCAGCAGCCGGGACAGGGGAAGGAAGGGCTACACCTTC.

The genes are TRBV18 and TRBJ1-2, with 8 bases identical to TRBD1. The CDR3 runs to 14 residues. V shed 2 bases, J shed 5 bases, and the junction held 4 bases outside the gene matches. Germline CDR1 reads KGHSH; CDR2 reads LQKENI. The CDR3 loop is CASSPLTGGYGYTF. In DNA, the CDR3 is TGTGCCAGCTCACCATTAACAGGGGGATATGGCTACACCTTC.

The chain carries TRBV6-2 or TRBV6-3 and TRBJ1-5; D gene uncertain. CDR1 MNHEY and CDR2 SVGEGT come from the germline V gene. This CDR3 comprises 15 residues. Trimming removed 0 bases from V and 7 bases from J, with 13 bases in between. CDR3 amino acids: CASSYSRDGIQPQHF. As DNA, the CDR3 is TGTGCCAGCAGTTACTCGAGGGATGGGATACAGCCCCAGCATTTT.

The rearrangement links TRBV9 to TRBJ2-1; no definite D call. This CDR3 is 12 amino acids long. Germline V lookup: CDR1 SGDLS, CDR2 YYNGEE. V gave up 0 bases and J gave up 10 bases, with 8 bases separating them. The CDR3 sequence: CASSVGGREQFF. CDR3 sequence (DNA): TGTGCCAGCAGCGTAGGTGGGCGCGAGCAGTTCTTC.

The chain uses TRBV7-2 and TRBJ2-1; TRBD2 is a possible D gene (6 bases). This CDR3 contains 14 residues. Trimming removed 0 bases from V and 6 bases from J, with 9 bases in between. Germline CDR1 reads SGHTA; CDR2 reads FQGNSA. The CDR3 is CASSLAPGVNEQFF. The CDR3 DNA sequence: TGTGCCAGCAGCTTAGCACCGGGAGTCAATGAGCAGTTCTTC.

J is TRBJ2-5 and V is TRBV9, with 10 bases lining up with TRBD2. V lost 3 bases to trimming and J lost 5 bases; unmatched junction nucleotides: 7. The CDR3 is 15 residues long. Germline assignment: CDR1 SGDLS and CDR2 YYNGEE. In DNA, the CDR3 is TGTGCCAGCAGCGGTCCGGGACTAGCGATGGAGACCCAGTACTTC. Protein product: CASSGPGLAMETQYF.

This clone was observed at least ten times. The chain couples TRBV5-4 to TRBJ1-2; 7 bases align to TRBD1. There are 14 residues in the CDR3. Germline values: CDR1 SGHNT, CDR2 YYREEE (reference sequence). Trimming took 5 bases from V and 4 from J; bases not matched to a gene: 8. For the CDR3, the DNA is TGTGCCAGCAGGCGAGACAGGGATTCCTATGGCTACACCTTC. Amino acids: CASRRDRDSYGYTF.

The chain combines TRBV9 with TRBJ2-1; 12 positions match TRBD2. The CDR3 is 15 residues long. V gave up 3 bases and J gave up 4 bases; unmatched junction bases: 2. Per germline, CDR1 SGDLS and CDR2 YYNGEE. CDR3 nucleotides: TGTGCCAGCAGCGCAACTAGCGGGGGGTACAATGAGCAGTTCTTC. Its protein product is CASSATSGGYNEQFF. Variable domain in full (rest from reference TRBV9 and TRBJ2-1): DSGVTQTPKHLITATGQRVTLRCSPRSGDLSVYWYQQSLDQGLQFLIQYYNGEERAKGNILERFSAQQFPDLHSELNLSSLELGDSALYFCASSATSGGYNEQFFGPGTRLTVL.

The rearrangement uses TRBV19 and TRBJ2-3; 14 positions agree with TRBD2. This CDR3 comprises 18 residues. V lost 5 bases to trimming and J lost 5 bases; unmatched junction nucleotides: 12. CDR1 and CDR2 (germline): LNHDA, SQIVND (reference sequence). The CDR3 sequence is CASSEGLAGARGGDTQYF. CDR3 nucleotides: TGTGCCAGTAGTGAGGGACTAGCGGGAGCTAGAGGGGGAGATACGCAGTATTTT.

This clone was seen just once. V usage is TRBV7-2 and J usage is TRBJ2-7; possibly TRBD2 for D (6 bases). Per the germline V gene, CDR1 is SGHTA and CDR2 is FQGNSA. The CDR3 has 15 amino acids. V gave up 5 bases and J gave up 6 bases, with 20 bases separating them. CDR3 amino acids: CASSLAGTQHGEQYF. The CDR3 region has the DNA TGTGCCAGCAGCCTGGCGGGGACCCAGCACGGCGAGCAGTACTTC.

The V call is TRBV5-6, the J call TRBJ1-4, with a possible D match to TRBD1 (5 bases). Trimming cost V 4 bases and J 5 bases, with 12 bases left between them. The CDR3 has 14 amino acids. CDR1 is SGHDT and CDR2 is YYEEEE in the germline V gene. CDR3 protein: CASSKGLPNEKLFF. The CDR3, as DNA: TGTGCCAGCAGCAAGGGACTTCCCAATGAAAAACTGTTTTTT.